These 26 T cell receptor beta chains were all obtained from the same sample, sequenced in a study of follicular helper T cells after annual influenza vaccination. The time point: 2013-2014 season, 7 days after vaccination. Repertoires were generated with immunoSEQ multiplex PCR, while TCRdb's copy carries only in-frame clones and drops some. The table has around 5,300 clones, roughly 89% seen once. The sample was CXCR5+ CD38- circulating T follicular helper cells from blood, taken 7 days after influenza vaccination. Subset described: circulating Tfh, non-naive CD4+CXCR5+PD-1+ (ICOS+CD38+ or ICOS-CD38-). The source of these receptors is an adult who received the influenza vaccine.

The chain combines TRBV5-1 with TRBJ2-3; D may be TRBD2 (6 bases). CDR1 and CDR2 (germline): SGHRS, YFSETQ. V lost 0 bases to trimming and J lost 5 bases, with 10 bases between them. The CDR3 sequence is 14 residues long. The CDR3 DNA is TGCGCCAGCAGCTTGGCCGGGGGAAGAGATACGCAGTATTTT. Translated, it gives CASSLAGGRDTQYF.

The chain couples TRBV19 to TRBJ1-6; 9 nucleotides align to TRBD1. The CDR3 contains 15 residues. V gave up 3 bases and J gave up 7 bases; unmatched junction bases: 4. Per the germline V gene, CDR1 is LNHDA and CDR2 is SQIVND (reference sequence). This CDR3 is CASSITGTGNSPLHF. The DNA of the CDR3 is TGTGCCAGTAGTATTACCGGGACAGGGAATTCACCCCTCCACTTT.

The V and J genes are TRBV5-4 and TRBJ1-2, with a possible D match to TRBD1 (6 bases). Per the germline V gene, CDR1 is SGHNT and CDR2 is YYREEE (reference sequence). This CDR3 region has 14 residues. Between the trimmed V and J ends, which lost 3 bases and 4 bases, there was a span of 13 bases. In nucleotides, the CDR3 is TGTGCCAGCAGCTCGGACAGCTTCGGCTATGGCTACACCTTC. It codes for CASSSDSFGYGYTF.

The chain joins TRBV7-9 to TRBJ1-2; D unresolved. Deletions cut 4 bases from V and 6 bases from J, with 18 bases between. CDR1 is SEHNR, CDR2 FQNEAQ, per germline (reference sequence). CDR3 size: 15 residues. The CDR3 sequence is CASSSFRTLGDGYTF. In DNA, the CDR3 is TGTGCCAGCAGCTCATTCCGGACTCTTGGTGATGGCTACACCTTC. Based on the CDR3 plus reference TRBV7-9 and TRBJ1-2, the full variable domain is DTGVSQNPRHKITKRGQNVTFRCDPISEHNRLYWYRQTLGQGPEFLTYFQNEAQLEKSRLLSDRFSAERPKGSFSTLEIQRTEQGDSAMYLCASSSFRTLGDGYTFGSGTRLTVV.

V usage is TRBV6-1 and J usage is TRBJ2-1, with a tentative D call TRBD2 (6 bases). CDR1 is MNHNS, CDR2 SASEGT, per germline. Trimming stripped 2 bases from V and 7 bases from J, with 18 bases between. This CDR3 region has 16 residues. The CDR3 here is CASSERGTLTRNEQFF. The CDR3 DNA reads as TGTGCCAGCAGTGAACGCGGGACCCTGACTAGGAATGAGCAGTTCTTC.

The chain carries TRBV6-1 and TRBJ1-3, with D hard to call. The germline gives CDR1 MNHNS, CDR2 SASEGT. V was trimmed by 8 bases and J by 0 bases, leaving 5 bases between them. This CDR3 is 12 amino acids long. The CDR3 loop reads CASLSSGNTIYF. The CDR3 DNA sequence: TGTGCCAGCTTATCCTCTGGAAACACCATATATTTT.

V and J are TRBV6-5 and TRBJ2-7; the D gene is possibly TRBD2 (5 bases). Germline CDR1 reads MNHEY; CDR2 reads SVGAGI. CDR3 length: 14 residues. V dropped 5 bases and J dropped 6 bases, with 17 bases sitting between them. The CDR3 region has the DNA TGTGCCAGCAGTGTAGAGTGGGAGAGCCCCGAGCAGTACTTC. Translation gives CASSVEWESPEQYF.

The V and J genes are TRBV12-5 and TRBJ1-5; possible D gene TRBD1, 5 bases. Between the trimmed V and J ends, which lost 5 bases and 6 bases, there was a span of 23 bases. The CDR3 totals 17 residues. CDR1 and CDR2 from the germline V gene are LGHNT and FRNRAP. CDR3 DNA: TGTGCTAGTGGTCGGGGAGCCACGGGGGGGAAGGTTCAGCCCCAGCATTTT. Amino acid sequence: CASGRGATGGKVQPQHF.

This clone showed up just a few times. V gene TRBV28 combines with J gene TRBJ2-4; D is perhaps TRBD2 (6 bases). Germline values: CDR1 MDHEN, CDR2 SYDVKM. The V end lost 7 bases, the J end lost 9 bases, and 16 bases lay between the germline ends. This CDR3 has 13 amino acids. CDR3 sequence reads: CASTAGTQGIQYF. CDR3 DNA: TGTGCCAGCACTGCCGGGACTCAGGGCATTCAGTACTTC.

This rearrangement joins TRBV9 to TRBJ1-4, with TRBD1 identical over 8 bases. The CDR3 sequence is 15 residues long. V trimming: 4 bases; J trimming: 6 bases; junction bases outside the gene matches: 8. From germline, CDR1 is SGDLS and CDR2 YYNGEE. The CDR3 region is CASSPHGTGDEKLFF. CDR3 coding DNA: TGTGCCAGCAGCCCACACGGGACAGGAGATGAAAAACTGTTTTTT.

This rearrangement joins TRBV6-5 to TRBJ2-7, with 9 bases identical to TRBD1. Germline-derived CDR1 and CDR2 are MNHEY and SVGAGI. This CDR3 comprises 14 residues. The J segment lost 3 bases and the V segment lost 9 bases, leaving 9 bases of the junction unmatched. The CDR3 sequence: CASNTGTGNYEQYF. CDR3 bases: TGTGCCAGTAACACCGGGACAGGGAACTACGAGCAGTACTTC.

The V call is TRBV11-3, the J call TRBJ2-5; a possible D gene is TRBD1 (6 bases). Trimming took off 4 bases at V and 4 bases at J, with 16 bases between the two ends. CDR1 and CDR2 from the germline V gene are SGHNT and YENEEA. This CDR3 spans 15 amino acids. CDR3 DNA sequence: TGTGCCAGCAGCTCGGGACAACCTGGGTCAGAGACCCAGTACTTC. It yields the protein CASSSGQPGSETQYF.

The rearrangement links TRBV14 to TRBJ2-7; 10 nucleotides align to TRBD1. Germline V gene sequence: CDR1 SGHDN, CDR2 FVKESK. V dropped 4 bases and J dropped 4; count of bases not matched to a gene: 4. The CDR3 length is 14 residues. In DNA form, the CDR3 reads TGTGCCAGCAGCCCGAGGGACAGGGGTTACGAGCAGTACTTC. The encoded protein is CASSPRDRGYEQYF.

The CDR3 DNA follows: TGTGCCATCAGTGAAGGAGGCGAGCAGTACTTC. Amino acids: CAISEGGEQYF. The chain employs TRBV10-3 and TRBJ2-7, with D maybe TRBD2 (5 bases). The CDR3 is 11 residues long. Germline V gene lookup returns CDR1 ENHRY and CDR2 SYGVKD. Deletions cut 3 bases from V and 6 bases from J, with 6 bases between.

This clone has only one observation. The chain joins TRBV18 to TRBJ2-7; a possible D gene is TRBD1 (6 bases). The length of the CDR3 is 13 residues. Germline V CDR1 and CDR2: KGHSH, LQKENI. Trimming removed 5 bases at V and 5 bases at J, with 13 bases between. CDR3 sequence reads: CASSTGTQNEQYF. As DNA, the CDR3 is TGTGCCAGCTCAACCGGGACACAGAACGAGCAGTACTTC.

This clone has only a few counts. The V call is TRBV5-1, the J call TRBJ2-6; D possibly corresponds to TRBD1 (5 bases). Trimming shortened V by 0 bases and J by 0 bases, and 10 bases separated the two germline ends. CDR3 length: 17 amino acids. Germline-derived CDR1 and CDR2 are SGHRS and YFSETQ. CDR3: CASSLVAQGSGANVLTF. The CDR3 DNA is TGCGCCAGCAGCTTGGTAGCCCAGGGCTCTGGGGCCAACGTCCTGACTTTC.

V and J are TRBV5-1 and TRBJ1-1; D unclear. V dropped 1 base and J dropped 2 bases, with 6 bases sitting between them. The CDR3 length is 13 residues. Per germline, CDR1 SGHRS and CDR2 YFSETQ. The CDR3 DNA is TGCGCCAGCAGCTTGCAGGATAACACTGAAGCTTTCTTT. Protein product: CASSLQDNTEAFF.

The rearrangement links TRBV27 to TRBJ2-5, with TRBD2 as a possible D gene (5 bases). Trimming took off 3 bases at V and 4 bases at J, with 15 bases between the two ends. This CDR3 is built from 15 residues. Germline V gene data show CDR1 as MNHEY and CDR2 as SMNVEV (reference sequence). DNA for the CDR3: TGTGCCAGCAGTTTGGCTCTAGCCGGTGGAGAGACCCAGTACTTC. This translates into CASSLALAGGETQYF.

This chain joins TRBV29-1 and TRBJ1-2, with a possible D match to TRBD1 (6 bases). Germline CDR1 and CDR2: SQVTM and ANQGSEA. The length of the CDR3 is 12 residues. The germline V and J ends were trimmed by 0 bases and 14 bases, with 16 bases remaining between them. CDR3 sequence: CSVEDFGKGGTF. The CDR3 coding sequence is TGCAGCGTTGAAGATTTTGGGAAAGGGGGAACCTTC.

The rearrangement uses TRBV7-6 and TRBJ1-2; a weak D match, TRBD1 (5 bases). Germline-derived CDR1 and CDR2 are SGHVS and FNYEAQ. V lost 5 bases and J lost 4, with 14 bases in between. CDR3 size: 14 residues. The CDR3 region has the DNA TGTGCCAGCAGCCAAGTGGCAGGGTCCTATGGCTACACCTTC. Amino acid sequence: CASSQVAGSYGYTF.

The chain combines TRBV6-1 with TRBJ1-2, with 8 bases matching TRBD1. V gave up 0 bases and J gave up 4 bases; unmatched junction bases: 13. The germline CDR1 and CDR2 sequences are MNHNS and SASEGT. The CDR3 has 18 residues. The CDR3 is CASSEAMDSRTGRYGYTF. In DNA form, the CDR3 reads TGTGCCAGCAGTGAAGCGATGGACTCGAGGACAGGGCGCTATGGCTACACCTTC.

This rearrangement joins TRBV7-9 to TRBJ1-2; no clear D. The CDR3 covers 14 residues. The V end was cut by 3 bases, the J end by 4 bases, with 12 bases between. Germline V gene lookup returns CDR1 SEHNR and CDR2 FQNEAQ (reference sequence). CDR3 nucleotide sequence: TGTGCCAGCAGCTTCGACCCCGGAGGCTATGGCTACACCTTC. Residues: CASSFDPGGYGYTF.

The J gene is TRBJ2-7, the V gene TRBV19; TRBD1 matches 8 bases. The J call may not be correct, given that the DNA end is closer to TRBJ2-1. The germline V gene has CDR1 LNHDA and CDR2 SQIVND (reference sequence). CDR3 length: 13 amino acids. The CDR3 bases are TGTGCCAGTGCGAGACAGGGGTTCAATGAGCAGTTCTTC. It encodes CASARQGFNEQFF.

This clone has a single count. The rearrangement links TRBV5-5 to TRBJ1-5, with D possibly being TRBD1 (5 bases). The CDR3 is made up of 15 amino acids. With 0 bases removed from V and 2 bases from J, the gap between germline ends came to 9 bases. Germline V lookup: CDR1 SGHKS, CDR2 YYEKEE (reference sequence). DNA of the CDR3: TGTGCCAGCAGCTTGGCAGGGTCGGGCAATCAGCCCCAGCATTTT. It yields the protein CASSLAGSGNQPQHF. The entire variable domain, with the rest obtained from reference TRBV5-5 and TRBJ1-5, is as follows: DAGVTQSPTHLIKTRGQQVTLRCSPISGHKSVSWYQQVLGQGPQFIFQYYEKEERGRGNFPDRFSARQFPNYSSELNVNALLLGDSALYLCASSLAGSGNQPQHFGDGTRLSIL.

This clone was counted once. The chain employs TRBV28 and TRBJ1-6; the D gene is possibly TRBD1 (5 bases). The CDR3 covers 15 residues. V lost 7 bases, J lost 7 bases, and 17 bases lay in between. The germline CDR1 and CDR2 sequences are MDHEN and SYDVKM. The CDR3 loop reads CASISAGRQNSPLHF. The CDR3 DNA is TGTGCCAGCATTAGTGCAGGGCGACAGAATTCACCCCTCCACTTT.

CDR3 bases: TGTGCCAGCAGTTTTTCCGCGGGGTGGCAAGAGACCCAGTACTTC. Its translation: CASSFSAGWQETQYF. V is TRBV27 and J is TRBJ2-5, with a tentative D call TRBD2 (6 bases). Germline CDR1 is MNHEY and CDR2 is SMNVEV (reference sequence). CDR3 size: 15 residues. V lost 3 bases to trimming and J lost 2 bases, with 13 bases between them.